A single sample is the source of the 23 T cell receptor beta chains below, sequenced in a study of shared clonotypes between healthy human individuals. Assay used: immunoSEQ multiplex PCR; TCRdb lists only in-frame clones, some missing. In the table there are fewer than 1.8 million clones, approximately 98.5% of which are singletons. Sequencing input: naive CD4+ T cells sorted from blood. Subset here: CD45RA+ positively selected. The receptors originated from a young man in good health.

This clone came up once. This chain links TRBV10-3 with TRBJ1-5; tentative D call: TRBD1 (5 bases). With 6 bases removed from V and 7 bases from J, the gap between germline ends came to 13 bases. The CDR3 extends over 13 amino acids. Per germline, CDR1 ENHRY and CDR2 SYGVKD. Here the CDR3 reads CAIRGQGGQPQHF. CDR3 in DNA: TGTGCCATCAGGGGCCAGGGCGGACAGCCCCAGCATTTT.

The chain is built from TRBV6-1 and TRBJ2-7; D remains unclear. Between the trimmed V and J ends, which lost 7 bases and 4 bases, there was a span of 11 bases. Per germline, CDR1 MNHNS and CDR2 SASEGT. The CDR3 is made up of 12 amino acids. The CDR3 nucleotides are TGTGCCAGCAACCCCAGTCTATACGAGCAGTACTTC. It codes for CASNPSLYEQYF.

The chain uses TRBV28 and TRBJ1-5; 8 bases are shared with TRBD1. Trimming at V came to 4 bases and at J to 6 bases, leaving 5 bases not matched to a gene. This CDR3 region has 14 residues. CDR1 and CDR2 from the germline V gene are MDHEN and SYDVKM. The DNA of the CDR3 is TGTGCCAGCAGTTCTTCAGGGGGCAGTCAGCCCCAGCATTTT. Amino acid sequence: CASSSSGGSQPQHF. The variable domain in full, with the rest retrieved from reference TRBV28 and TRBJ1-5, is DVKVTQSSRYLVKRTGEKVFLECVQDMDHENMFWYRQDPGLGLRLIYFSYDVKMKEKGDIPEGYSVSREKKERFSLILESASTNQTSMYLCASSSSGGSQPQHFGDGTRLSIL.

The chain combines TRBV15 with TRBJ2-1; D not certain. Germline CDR1 reads LNHNV; CDR2 reads YYDKDF (reference sequence). The CDR3 spans 12 residues. V dropped 0 bases and J dropped 15 bases, with 12 bases sitting between them. The DNA for the CDR3 is TGTGCCACCAGCAGAGAGACGTCGTTTCTGTTCTTC. Protein product: CATSRETSFLFF.

The genes are TRBV5-4 and TRBJ1-1; D ambiguous. Deletions cut 2 bases from V and 4 bases from J, with 9 bases between. CDR3 length: 13 residues. CDR1 is SGHNT, CDR2 YYREEE, per germline (reference sequence). CDR3 loop: CASSFGGGTEAFF. The CDR3, as DNA: TGTGCCAGCAGCTTCGGTGGAGGCACTGAAGCTTTCTTT.

The gene calls are TRBV6-6 and TRBJ1-2, with TRBD1 matching 7 bases. This CDR3 contains 13 residues. CDR1 and CDR2 (germline): MNHNY, SVGAGI (reference sequence). Trimming cost V 5 bases and J 4 bases; bases outside gene matches: 4. The CDR3 reads CASSKGQSYGYTF. The CDR3, as DNA: TGTGCCAGCAGTAAGGGACAGTCCTATGGCTACACCTTC.

The V call is TRBV6-5, the J call TRBJ1-1; TRBD1 is a possible D gene (6 bases). Germline V gene sequence: CDR1 MNHEY, CDR2 SVGAGI. The CDR3 extends over 15 amino acids. V lost 7 bases and J 0 bases, leaving 15 bases between the germline ends. CDR3 residues: CASMGRGVMNTEAFF. CDR3 coding DNA: TGTGCCAGCATGGGCAGGGGTGTGATGAACACTGAAGCTTTCTTT.

About this clone: The sample has other DNA sequences that encode this CDR3 too. The chain combines TRBV7-2 with TRBJ2-7, with TRBD1 identical over 10 bases. This CDR3 is 14 amino acids long. Trimming at V came to 1 base and at J to 4 bases, leaving 1 base not matched to a gene. Germline CDR1 reads SGHTA; CDR2 reads FQGNSA. The CDR3 sequence: CASSLGDRGYEQYF. CDR3 nucleotide sequence: TGTGCCAGCAGCTTAGGGGACAGGGGTTACGAGCAGTACTTC.

V gene TRBV19 combines with J gene TRBJ1-2; no reliable D call. The ends were cut back, 5 bases at V and 5 bases at J, with 12 bases in the middle. Germline-derived CDR1 and CDR2 are LNHDA and SQIVND (reference sequence). CDR3 size: 13 residues. This CDR3 is CASSLGLHYGYTF. DNA of the CDR3: TGTGCCAGTAGTCTAGGACTGCATTATGGCTACACCTTC.

The rearrangement links TRBV7-9 to TRBJ2-3, with D tentatively TRBD2 (7 bases). Germline V gene sequence: CDR1 SEHNR, CDR2 FQNEAQ (reference sequence). This CDR3 comprises 16 residues. V was cut by 3 bases and J by 10 bases, with 23 bases left in between. The CDR3 region is CASSLPTGAGPWAQYF. Written as DNA, the CDR3 is TGTGCCAGCAGCTTGCCGACAGGAGCGGGACCGTGGGCGCAGTATTTT.

The chain links TRBV6-5 to TRBJ2-1, with D possibly being TRBD1 (6 bases). V shed 6 bases and J shed 1 base, with 13 bases lying between them. CDR3 size: 15 residues. CDR1 MNHEY and CDR2 SVGAGI come from the germline V gene. Here the CDR3 reads CASSPRGLSYNEQFF. CDR3 sequence (DNA): TGTGCCAGCAGCCCCAGGGGCCTTTCCTACAATGAGCAGTTCTTC.

The V call is TRBV4-3, the J call TRBJ2-1, with TRBD2 matching over 7 bases. V lost 1 base and J lost 6; bases outside the gene matches: 0. This CDR3 has 13 residues. The germline V gene has CDR1 LGHNA and CDR2 YSLEER. In DNA form, the CDR3 reads TGCGCCAGCAGCCAAGCGGGGGGCAATGAGCAGTTCTTC. It codes for CASSQAGGNEQFF.

V usage is TRBV10-3 and J usage is TRBJ2-1, with D tentatively TRBD2 (5 bases). Germline V gene sequence: CDR1 ENHRY, CDR2 SYGVKD. The length of the CDR3 is 14 residues. Deletions cut 6 bases from V and 8 bases from J, with 17 bases between. CDR3 sequence (DNA): TGTGCCATCAGGCGGACTCCAACCACGGATGAGCAGTTCTTC. Its translation is CAIRRTPTTDEQFF.

V gene TRBV7-3 combines with J gene TRBJ1-1; unclear D gene. The CDR3 covers 14 residues. The V and J ends lost 2 bases and 1 base respectively, with 8 bases between them. CDR1 and CDR2 from the germline V gene are SGHTA and FQGTGA. CDR3 DNA sequence: TGTGCCAGCAGCTTACTTAGAAGGAACACTGAAGCTTTCTTT. Translation: CASSLLRRNTEAFF.

The V and J genes are TRBV18 and TRBJ2-1, with D possibly being TRBD1 (5 bases). The germline gives CDR1 KGHSH, CDR2 LQKENI. The CDR3 consists of 16 residues. Trimming shortened V by 2 bases and J by 3 bases, and 14 bases separated the two germline ends. CDR3 nucleotide sequence: TGTGCCAGCTCACCATCTTTATGGGGCAACTACAATGAGCAGTTCTTC. Translating it yields CASSPSLWGNYNEQFF.

This chain links TRBV7-9 with TRBJ2-5; a weak D match, TRBD1 (6 bases). Germline V gene lookup returns CDR1 SEHNR and CDR2 FQNEAQ (reference sequence). There are 15 residues in the CDR3. V lost 5 bases and J 1 base, leaving 14 bases between the germline ends. CDR3 sequence reads: CASSPGETGQETQYF. The CDR3 bases are TGTGCCAGCAGCCCCGGAGAGACAGGCCAAGAGACCCAGTACTTC.

The CDR3 loop reads CASSPLEVTAGVGNEQFF. The DNA of the CDR3 is TGTGCCAGCTCACCACTAGAAGTTACAGCGGGAGTGGGCAATGAGCAGTTCTTC. The V gene is TRBV18, the J gene TRBJ2-1, with 8 bases lining up with TRBD2. The junction had 14 bases not matched to a gene; V was cut back by 1 base and J by 6 bases. The CDR3 is 18 residues long. Germline CDR1 and CDR2: KGHSH and LQKENI. Full variable domain (outside the CDR3, taken from reference TRBV18 and TRBJ2-1): NAGVMQNPRHLVRRRGQEARLRCSPMKGHSHVYWYRQLPEEGLKFMVYLQKENIIDESGMPKERFSAEFPKEGPSILRIQQVVRGDSAAYFCASSPLEVTAGVGNEQFFGPGTRLTVL.

CDR3 amino acids: CASRSDQVRTGELFF. The CDR3 nucleotides are TGTGCCAGCAGATCCGACCAGGTCCGCACCGGGGAGCTGTTTTTT. The chain employs TRBV7-8 and TRBJ2-2; D is unresolved. The CDR3 consists of 15 residues. From germline, CDR1 is SGHVS and CDR2 FQNEAQ. Trimming cost V 6 bases and J 4 bases, with 15 bases left between them.

Only one count was recorded for this clone. V gene TRBV27 combines with J gene TRBJ2-7; D may match TRBD1 or TRBD2 (6 bases each). The germline CDR1 and CDR2 sequences are MNHEY and SMNVEV (reference sequence). The CDR3 extends over 16 amino acids. Trimming pared 1 base from V and 2 bases from J, leaving 15 bases between. The CDR3 protein is CASSLFRGTPTYEQYF. As DNA, the CDR3 is TGTGCCAGCAGTTTATTCCGCGGGACACCAACCTACGAGCAGTACTTC.

CDR3 residues: CASSYSGTLINNEQFF. CDR3 in DNA: TGTGCCAGCAGTTACTCCGGGACCCTAATAAACAATGAGCAGTTCTTC. This sequence joins TRBV27 and TRBJ2-1, with D perhaps assigned TRBD1 or TRBD2 (5 bases each). Germline-derived CDR1 and CDR2 are MNHEY and SMNVEV (reference sequence). CDR3 size: 16 residues. V was trimmed by 4 bases and J by 5 bases, leaving 18 bases between them.

About this clone itself: This specimen includes other DNA sequences encoding the same CDR3. The V call is TRBV9, the J call TRBJ2-7, with a tentative D call TRBD1 (5 bases). Germline V gene lookup returns CDR1 SGDLS and CDR2 YYNGEE. This CDR3 region has 13 residues. Trimming cost V 0 bases and J 6 bases, with 10 bases left between them. CDR3 bases: TGTGCCAGCAGCGTAGCCACAGGCGGCGAGCAGTACTTC. The encoded protein is CASSVATGGEQYF.

Only one count was recorded for this clone. This chain connects TRBV9 to TRBJ1-1; D call uncertain. Between the trimmed V and J ends, which lost 2 bases and 1 base, there was a span of 9 bases. The CDR3 is 14 residues long. The germline V gene encodes CDR1 SGDLS and CDR2 YYNGEE. Written as DNA, the CDR3 is TGTGCCAGCAGCGTTCTCCGGGAGAACACTGAAGCTTTCTTT. Protein sequence: CASSVLRENTEAFF.

The chain employs TRBV5-1 and TRBJ1-1; 7 bases agree with TRBD1. CDR1 SGHRS and CDR2 YFSETQ come from the germline V gene. Losses at the gene ends were 0 bases for V and 7 bases for J; bases not matched to a gene: 6. This CDR3 contains 14 residues. The CDR3 protein is CASSLATGEDEAFF. The DNA of the CDR3 is TGCGCCAGCAGCTTGGCTACAGGGGAGGATGAAGCTTTCTTT.